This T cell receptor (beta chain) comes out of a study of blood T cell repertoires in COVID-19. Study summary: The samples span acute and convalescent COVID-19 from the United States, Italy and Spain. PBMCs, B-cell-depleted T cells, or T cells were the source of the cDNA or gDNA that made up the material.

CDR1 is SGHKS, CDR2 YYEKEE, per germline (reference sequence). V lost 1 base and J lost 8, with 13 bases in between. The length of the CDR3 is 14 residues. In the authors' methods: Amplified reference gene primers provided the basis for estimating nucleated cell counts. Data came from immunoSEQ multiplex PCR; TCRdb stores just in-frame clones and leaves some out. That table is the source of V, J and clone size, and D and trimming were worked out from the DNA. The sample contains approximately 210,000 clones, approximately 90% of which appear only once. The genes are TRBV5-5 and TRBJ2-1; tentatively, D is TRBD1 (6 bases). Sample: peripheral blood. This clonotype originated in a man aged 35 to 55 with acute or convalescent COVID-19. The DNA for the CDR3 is TGTGCCAGCAGCTTGCCACAGGGTGGGGATGAGCAGTTCTTC. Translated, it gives CASSLPQGGDEQFF.